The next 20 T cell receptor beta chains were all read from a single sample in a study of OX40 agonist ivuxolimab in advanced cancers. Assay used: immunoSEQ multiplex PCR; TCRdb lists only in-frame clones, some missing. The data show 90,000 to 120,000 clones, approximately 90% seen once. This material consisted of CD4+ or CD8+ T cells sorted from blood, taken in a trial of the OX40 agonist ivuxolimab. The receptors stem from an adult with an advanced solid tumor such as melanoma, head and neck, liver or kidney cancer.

The CDR3 DNA reads TGTGCCAGCAGTTTACCCGCGGGCAGAGTCAACTATGGCTACACCTTC. Translation gives CASSLPAGRVNYGYTF. The chain combines TRBV28 with TRBJ1-2; D gene ambiguous. This CDR3 contains 16 residues. Looked up from germline, CDR1 is MDHEN and CDR2 is SYDVKM. Trimming took 2 bases from V and 2 from J, leaving 15 bases between them.

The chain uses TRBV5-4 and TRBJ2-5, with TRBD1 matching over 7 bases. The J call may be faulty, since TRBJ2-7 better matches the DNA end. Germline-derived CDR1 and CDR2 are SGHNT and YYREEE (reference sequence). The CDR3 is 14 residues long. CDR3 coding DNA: TGTGCCAGCAGCGCCCGGGACAGTTTCTACGAGCAGTACTTC. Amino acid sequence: CASSARDSFYEQYF.

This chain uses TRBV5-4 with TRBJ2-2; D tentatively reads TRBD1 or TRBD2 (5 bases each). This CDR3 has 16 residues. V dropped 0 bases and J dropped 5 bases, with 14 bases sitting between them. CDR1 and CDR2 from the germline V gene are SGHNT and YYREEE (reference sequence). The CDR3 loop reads CASSLGGTPGTGELFF. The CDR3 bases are TGTGCCAGCAGCTTGGGAGGGACCCCCGGAACCGGGGAGCTGTTTTTT.

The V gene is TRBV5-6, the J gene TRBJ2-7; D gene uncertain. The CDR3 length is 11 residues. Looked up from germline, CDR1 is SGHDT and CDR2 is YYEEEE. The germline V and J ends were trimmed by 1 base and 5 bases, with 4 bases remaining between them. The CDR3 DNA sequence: TGTGCCAGCAGCTTGAGGAACGAGCAGTACTTC. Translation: CASSLRNEQYF.

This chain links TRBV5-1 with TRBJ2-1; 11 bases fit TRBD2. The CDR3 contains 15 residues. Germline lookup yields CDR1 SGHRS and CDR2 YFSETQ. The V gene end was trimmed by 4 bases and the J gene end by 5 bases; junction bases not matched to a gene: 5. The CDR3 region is CASSPGTSGNNEQFF. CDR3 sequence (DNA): TGCGCCAGCAGCCCAGGGACTAGCGGCAACAATGAGCAGTTCTTC. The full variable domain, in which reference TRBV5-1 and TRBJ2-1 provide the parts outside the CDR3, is KAGVTQTPRYLIKTRGQQVTLSCSPISGHRSVSWYQQTPGQGLQFLFEYFSETQRNKGNFPGRFSGRQFSNSRSEMNVSTLELGDSALYLCASSPGTSGNNEQFFGPGTRLTVL.

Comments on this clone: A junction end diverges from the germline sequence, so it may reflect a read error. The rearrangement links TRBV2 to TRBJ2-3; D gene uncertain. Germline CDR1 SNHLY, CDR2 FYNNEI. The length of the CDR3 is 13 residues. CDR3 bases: TGCGCCAGCTTGGACGTAAGCACAGATACGCAGTATTTT. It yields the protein CASLDVSTDTQYF.

The CDR3 here is CATSRDLGRVYEQFF. As DNA, the CDR3 is TGTGCCACCAGCAGAGATCTGGGCAGGGTCTATGAGCAGTTCTTC. The chain couples TRBV15 to TRBJ2-1; possible D gene TRBD1, 5 bases. CDR1 and CDR2 from the germline V gene are LNHNV and YYDKDF (reference sequence). V dropped 0 bases and J dropped 8 bases, with 14 bases sitting between them. This CDR3 region has 15 residues. The variable domain in full, completed from reference TRBV15 and TRBJ2-1, reads DAMVIQNPRYQVTQFGKPVTLSCSQTLNHNVMYWYQQKSSQAPKLLFHYYDKDFNNEADTPDNFQSRRPNTSFCFLDIRSPGLGDTAMYLCATSRDLGRVYEQFFGPGTRLTVL.

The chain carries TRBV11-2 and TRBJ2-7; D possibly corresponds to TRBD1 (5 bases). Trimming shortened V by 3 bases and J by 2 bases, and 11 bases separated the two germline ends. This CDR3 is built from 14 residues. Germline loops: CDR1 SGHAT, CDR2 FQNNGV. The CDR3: CASSLGQGTYEQYF. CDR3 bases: TGTGCCAGCAGCTTGGGGCAGGGAACCTACGAGCAGTACTTC.

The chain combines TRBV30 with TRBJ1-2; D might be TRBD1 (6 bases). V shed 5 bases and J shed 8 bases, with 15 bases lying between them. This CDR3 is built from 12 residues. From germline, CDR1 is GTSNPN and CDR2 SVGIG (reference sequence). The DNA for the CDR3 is TGTGCCTGGTGGGCCGGACAGCGCGGCTACACCTTC. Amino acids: CAWWAGQRGYTF.

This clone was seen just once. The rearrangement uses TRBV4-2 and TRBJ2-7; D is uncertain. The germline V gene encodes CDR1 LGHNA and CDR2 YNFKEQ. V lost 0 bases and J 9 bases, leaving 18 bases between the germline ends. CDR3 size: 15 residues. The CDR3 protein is CASSQDSSPEKGQYF. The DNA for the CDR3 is TGTGCCAGCAGCCAAGATTCCTCCCCGGAGAAGGGGCAGTACTTC.

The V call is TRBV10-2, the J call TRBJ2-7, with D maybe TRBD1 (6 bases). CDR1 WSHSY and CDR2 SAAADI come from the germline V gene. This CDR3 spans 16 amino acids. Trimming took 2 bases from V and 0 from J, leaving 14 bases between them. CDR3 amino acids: CASSEGKGQHSYEQYF. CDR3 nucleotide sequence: TGCGCCAGCAGTGAGGGCAAAGGACAGCACTCCTACGAGCAGTACTTC.

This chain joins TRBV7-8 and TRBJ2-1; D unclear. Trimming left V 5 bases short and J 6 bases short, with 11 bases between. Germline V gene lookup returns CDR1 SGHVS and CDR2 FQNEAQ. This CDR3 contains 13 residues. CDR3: CASSPRIGNEQFF. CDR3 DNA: TGTGCCAGCAGCCCCCGGATTGGCAATGAGCAGTTCTTC.

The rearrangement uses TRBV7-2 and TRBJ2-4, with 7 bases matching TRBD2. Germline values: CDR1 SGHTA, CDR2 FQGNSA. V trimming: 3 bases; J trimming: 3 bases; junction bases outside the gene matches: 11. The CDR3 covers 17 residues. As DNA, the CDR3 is TGTGCCAGCAGCTTCGGTGGCGGGAGTAGTGACAAAAACATTCAGTACTTC. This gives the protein CASSFGGGSSDKNIQYF.

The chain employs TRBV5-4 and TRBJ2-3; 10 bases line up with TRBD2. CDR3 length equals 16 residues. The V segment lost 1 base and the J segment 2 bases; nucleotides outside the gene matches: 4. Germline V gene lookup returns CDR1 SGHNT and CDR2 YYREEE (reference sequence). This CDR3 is CASSLPSGRSTDTQYF. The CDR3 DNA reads TGTGCCAGCAGCTTGCCTAGCGGGAGATCCACAGATACGCAGTATTTT.

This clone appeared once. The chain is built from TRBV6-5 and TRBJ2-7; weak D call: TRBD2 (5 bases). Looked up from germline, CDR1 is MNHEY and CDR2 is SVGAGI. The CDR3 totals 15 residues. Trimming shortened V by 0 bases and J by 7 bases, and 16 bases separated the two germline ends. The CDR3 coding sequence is TGTGCCAGCAGTTACTCGAACCCTAGCAGGTGGGAGCAGTACTTC. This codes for CASSYSNPSRWEQYF.

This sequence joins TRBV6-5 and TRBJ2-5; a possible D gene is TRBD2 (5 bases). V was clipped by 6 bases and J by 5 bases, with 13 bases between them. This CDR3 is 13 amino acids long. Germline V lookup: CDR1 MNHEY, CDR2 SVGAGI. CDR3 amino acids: CASRSGDRETQYF. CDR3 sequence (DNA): TGTGCCAGCAGATCCGGGGATCGGGAGACCCAGTACTTC.

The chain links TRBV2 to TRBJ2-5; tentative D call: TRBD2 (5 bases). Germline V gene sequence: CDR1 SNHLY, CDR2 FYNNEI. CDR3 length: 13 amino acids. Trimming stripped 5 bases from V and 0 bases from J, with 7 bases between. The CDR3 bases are TGTGCCAGCAGTCGAGGGTACCAAGAGACCCAGTACTTC. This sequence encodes CASSRGYQETQYF.

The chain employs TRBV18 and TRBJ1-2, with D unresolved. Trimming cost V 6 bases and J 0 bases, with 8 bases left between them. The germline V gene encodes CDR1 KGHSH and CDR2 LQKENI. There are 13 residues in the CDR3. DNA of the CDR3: TGTGCCAGCTCGGGCGGCTCTAACTATGGCTACACCTTC. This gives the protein CASSGGSNYGYTF. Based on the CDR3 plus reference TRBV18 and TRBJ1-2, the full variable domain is NAGVMQNPRHLVRRRGQEARLRCSPMKGHSHVYWYRQLPEEGLKFMVYLQKENIIDESGMPKERFSAEFPKEGPSILRIQQVVRGDSAAYFCASSGGSNYGYTFGSGTRLTVV.

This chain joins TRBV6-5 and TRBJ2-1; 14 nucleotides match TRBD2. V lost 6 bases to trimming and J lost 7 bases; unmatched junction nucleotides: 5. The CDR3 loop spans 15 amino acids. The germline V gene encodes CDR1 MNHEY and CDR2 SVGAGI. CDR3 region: CASRPGTSGRNEQFF. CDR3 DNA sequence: TGTGCCAGCAGGCCCGGGACTAGCGGGAGAAATGAGCAGTTCTTC.

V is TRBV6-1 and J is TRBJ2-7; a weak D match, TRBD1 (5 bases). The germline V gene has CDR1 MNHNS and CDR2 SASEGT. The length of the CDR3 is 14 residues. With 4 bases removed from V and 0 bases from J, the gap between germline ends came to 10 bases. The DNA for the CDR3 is TGTGCCAGCAGTGCGACAGCAGACTCCTACGAGCAGTACTTC. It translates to CASSATADSYEQYF.